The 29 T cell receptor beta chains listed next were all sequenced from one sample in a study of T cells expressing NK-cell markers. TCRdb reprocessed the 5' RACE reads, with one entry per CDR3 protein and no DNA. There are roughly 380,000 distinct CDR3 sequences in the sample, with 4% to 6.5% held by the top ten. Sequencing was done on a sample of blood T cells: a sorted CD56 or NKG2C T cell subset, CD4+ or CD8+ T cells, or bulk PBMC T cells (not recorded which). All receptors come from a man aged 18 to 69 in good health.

This CDR3 reads CAISEGGGAKNIQYF. The chain has TRBV10-3 and TRBJ2-4; the D call from TCRdb, TRBD1, cannot be confirmed without DNA. The length of the CDR3 is 15 residues. From germline, CDR1 is ENHRY and CDR2 SYGVKD.

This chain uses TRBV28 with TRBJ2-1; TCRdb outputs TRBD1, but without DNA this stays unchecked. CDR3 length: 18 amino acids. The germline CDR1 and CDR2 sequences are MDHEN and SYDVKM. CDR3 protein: CASSLYPGRRNSRNEQFF.

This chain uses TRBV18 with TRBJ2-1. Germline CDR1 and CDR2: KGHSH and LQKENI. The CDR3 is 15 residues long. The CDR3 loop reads CASSPPGLVYNEQFF.

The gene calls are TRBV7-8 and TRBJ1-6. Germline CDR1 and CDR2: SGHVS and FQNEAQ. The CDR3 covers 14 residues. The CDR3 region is CASSVTRGGSPLHF.

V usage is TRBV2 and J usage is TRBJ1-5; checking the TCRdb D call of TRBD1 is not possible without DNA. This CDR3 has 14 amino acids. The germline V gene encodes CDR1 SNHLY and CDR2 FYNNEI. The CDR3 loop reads CASSEDRSLWPQHF.

CDR3 protein: CASSTHRDPYNNEQFF. The rearrangement uses TRBV4-1 and TRBJ2-1; as DNA is missing, the TRBD1 call by TCRdb cannot be tested. Germline V lookup: CDR1 MGHRA, CDR2 YSYEKL. There are 16 residues in the CDR3.

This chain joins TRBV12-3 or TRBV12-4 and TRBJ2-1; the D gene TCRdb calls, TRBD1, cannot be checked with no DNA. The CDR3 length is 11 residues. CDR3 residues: CASGRDNEQFF.

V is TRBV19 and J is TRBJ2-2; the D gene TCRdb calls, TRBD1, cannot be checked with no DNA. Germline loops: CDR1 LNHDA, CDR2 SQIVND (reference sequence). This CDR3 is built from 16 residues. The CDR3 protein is CASTSRDRTNTGELFF.

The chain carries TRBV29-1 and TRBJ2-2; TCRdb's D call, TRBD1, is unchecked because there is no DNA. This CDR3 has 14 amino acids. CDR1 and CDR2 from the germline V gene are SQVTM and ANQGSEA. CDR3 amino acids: CSVEARGGTGELFF.

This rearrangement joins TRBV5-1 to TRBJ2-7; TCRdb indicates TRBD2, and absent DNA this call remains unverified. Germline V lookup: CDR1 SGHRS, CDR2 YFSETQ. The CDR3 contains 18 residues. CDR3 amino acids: CASSYTSGGAVSNYEQYF.

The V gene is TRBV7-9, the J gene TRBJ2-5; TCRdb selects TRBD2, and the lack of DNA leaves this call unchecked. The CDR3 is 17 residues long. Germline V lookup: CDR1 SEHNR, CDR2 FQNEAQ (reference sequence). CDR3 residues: CASSSPLLAGGQETQYF.

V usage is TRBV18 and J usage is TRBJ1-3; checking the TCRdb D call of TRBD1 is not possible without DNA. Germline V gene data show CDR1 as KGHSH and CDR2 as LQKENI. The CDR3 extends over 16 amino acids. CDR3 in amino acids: CASSPLKGRSGNTIYF.

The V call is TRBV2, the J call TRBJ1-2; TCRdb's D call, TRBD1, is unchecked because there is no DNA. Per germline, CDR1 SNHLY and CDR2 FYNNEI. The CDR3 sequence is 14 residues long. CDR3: CASSITGGTYGYTF. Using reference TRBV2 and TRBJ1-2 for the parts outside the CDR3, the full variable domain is EPEVTQTPSHQVTQMGQEVILRCVPISNHLYFYWYRQILGQKVEFLVSFYNNEISEKSEIFDDQFSVERPDGSNFTLKIRSTKLEDSAMYFCASSITGGTYGYTFGSGTRLTVV.

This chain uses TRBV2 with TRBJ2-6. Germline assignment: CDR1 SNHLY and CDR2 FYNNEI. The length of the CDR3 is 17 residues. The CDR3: CASSEQGPDSGANVLTF. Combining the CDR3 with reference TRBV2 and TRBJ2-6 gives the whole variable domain EPEVTQTPSHQVTQMGQEVILRCVPISNHLYFYWYRQILGQKVEFLVSFYNNEISEKSEIFDDQFSVERPDGSNFTLKIRSTKLEDSAMYFCASSEQGPDSGANVLTFGAGSRLTVL.

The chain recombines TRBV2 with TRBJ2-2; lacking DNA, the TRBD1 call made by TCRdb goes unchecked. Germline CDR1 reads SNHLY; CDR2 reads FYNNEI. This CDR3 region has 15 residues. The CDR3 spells CASSRTEINTGELFF.

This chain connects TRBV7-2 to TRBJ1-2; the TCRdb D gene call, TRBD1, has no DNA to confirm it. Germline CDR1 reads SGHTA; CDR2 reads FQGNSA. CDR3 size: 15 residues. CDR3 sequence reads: CASSARVQANYGYTF.

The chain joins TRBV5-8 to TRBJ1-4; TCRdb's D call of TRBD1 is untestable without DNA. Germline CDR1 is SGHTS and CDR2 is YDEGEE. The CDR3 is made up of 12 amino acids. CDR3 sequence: CASSRGVVKLFF.

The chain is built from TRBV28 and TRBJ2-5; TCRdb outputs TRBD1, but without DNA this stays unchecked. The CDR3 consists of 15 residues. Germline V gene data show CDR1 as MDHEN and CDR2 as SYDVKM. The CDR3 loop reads CASTTPGTAKETQYF.

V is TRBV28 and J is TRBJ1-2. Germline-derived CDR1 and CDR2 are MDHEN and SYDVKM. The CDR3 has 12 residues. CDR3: CASSFRVGGYTF.

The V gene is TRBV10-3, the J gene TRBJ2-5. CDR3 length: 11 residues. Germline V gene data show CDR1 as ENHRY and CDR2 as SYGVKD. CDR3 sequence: CATSQGETQYF.

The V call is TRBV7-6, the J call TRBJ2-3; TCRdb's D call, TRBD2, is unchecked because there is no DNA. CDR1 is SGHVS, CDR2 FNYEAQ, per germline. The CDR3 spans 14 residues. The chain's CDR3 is CASSPGPVGGAQYF.

This chain's CDR3 is CASSLWTLKNSPLHF. The V and J genes are TRBV28 and TRBJ1-6. Per germline, CDR1 MDHEN and CDR2 SYDVKM. The CDR3 contains 15 residues.

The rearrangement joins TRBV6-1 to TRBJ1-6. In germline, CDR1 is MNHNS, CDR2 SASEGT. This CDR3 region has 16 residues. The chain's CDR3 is CASSRIPNSYNSPLHF.

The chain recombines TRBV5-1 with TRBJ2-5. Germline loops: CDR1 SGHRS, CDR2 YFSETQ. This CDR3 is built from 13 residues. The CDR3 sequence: CASSSPYQETQYF.

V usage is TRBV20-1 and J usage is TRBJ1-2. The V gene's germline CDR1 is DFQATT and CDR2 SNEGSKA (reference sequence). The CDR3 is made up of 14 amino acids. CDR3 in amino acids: CSASRAQGGHGYTF.

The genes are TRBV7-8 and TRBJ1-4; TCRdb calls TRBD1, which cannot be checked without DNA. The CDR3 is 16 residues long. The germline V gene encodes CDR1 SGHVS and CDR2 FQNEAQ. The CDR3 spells CASSSPNSGPPGKLFF. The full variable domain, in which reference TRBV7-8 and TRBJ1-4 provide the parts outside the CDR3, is GAGVSQSPRYKVAKRGQDVALRCDPISGHVSLFWYQQALGQGPEFLTYFQNEAQLDKSGLPSDRFFAERPEGSVSTLKIQRTQQEDSAVYLCASSSPNSGPPGKLFFGSGTQLSVL.

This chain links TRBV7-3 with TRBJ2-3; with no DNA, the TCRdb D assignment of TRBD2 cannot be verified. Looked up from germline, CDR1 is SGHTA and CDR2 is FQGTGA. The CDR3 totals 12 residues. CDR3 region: CASSLDRGGQYF.

CDR3 protein: CASSLWGGSNYGYTF. The chain recombines TRBV5-1 with TRBJ1-2; TCRdb names TRBD1, which stays unverified in the absence of DNA. Germline loops: CDR1 SGHRS, CDR2 YFSETQ. The CDR3 sequence is 15 residues long.

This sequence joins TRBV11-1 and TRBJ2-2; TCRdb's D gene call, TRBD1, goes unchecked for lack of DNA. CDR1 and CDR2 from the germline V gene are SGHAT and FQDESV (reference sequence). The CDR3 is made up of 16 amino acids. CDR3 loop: CASSFLRQENTGELFF.